These T cell receptor beta chains were read from a single sample in a study of long-term antiretroviral therapy in people with HIV. Profiling relied on immunoSEQ multiplex PCR, and the TCRdb table lists in-frame clones only, not all of them. The repertoire holds around 4,800 clones, with 88% as singletons. This sample comprised unsorted PBMCs, obtained 1.3 years after starting antiretroviral therapy. These receptor sequences come from a woman aged 45 to 65 with HIV. Both conserved end residues are part of each CDR3. The D gene is left open where the match is weak. Size tells how often a clone was seen (once, few, many) or the class of an expanded clone, and some rows leave it out.

D,size,J,V,CDR3,DNA
NA,NA,TRBJ1-1,TRBV6-4,CASSDSTGGNTEAFF,TGTGCCAGCAGTGACTCGACAGGCGGGAACACTGAAGCTTTCTTT
TRBD1,NA,TRBJ2-7,TRBV11-2,CASSLQGGVYEQYF,TGTGCCAGCAGCTTACAAGGGGGCGTATACGAGCAGTACTTC
TRBD1,NA,TRBJ1-3,TRBV2,CASRDREGNTIYF,TGTGCCAGCAGGGACAGGGAAGGAAACACCATATATTTT
NA,once,TRBJ2-5,TRBV10-3,CAIRGQPTSYNQETQYF,TGTGCCATCAGAGGACAGCCTACGTCATACAACCAAGAGACCCAGTACTTC
TRBD2,NA,TRBJ2-5,TRBV19,CASSIDPPGSSGGSQETQYF,TGTGCCAGTAGTATAGATCCCCCAGGGAGTAGCGGGGGGTCCCAAGAGACCCAGTACTTC
NA,once,TRBJ2-5,TRBV5-1,CASSFADNPQETQYF,TGCGCCAGCAGCTTTGCGGACAACCCGCAAGAGACCCAGTACTTC
NA,once,TRBJ2-3,TRBV18,CASSPLGGLGDTQYF,TGTGCCAGCTCACCGTTAGGGGGACTGGGAGATACGCAGTATTTT
NA,once,TRBJ1-6,TRBV4-1,CASSPHQGENSPLHF,TGCGCCAGCAGCCCCCATCAAGGGGAGAATTCACCCCTCCACTTT
NA,NA,TRBJ2-5,TRBV19,CASSLWQGTQETQYF,TGTGCCAGTAGTCTCTGGCAGGGAACCCAAGAGACCCAGTACTTC
NA,NA,TRBJ2-1,TRBV11-2,CASSLSPPPFGNEQFF,TGTGCCAGCAGCTTATCCCCCCCTCCATTCGGGAATGAGCAGTTCTTC
NA,NA,TRBJ2-1,TRBV2,CASSGLASYNEQFF,TGTGCCAGCAGTGGGCTAGCCTCCTACAATGAGCAGTTCTTC
NA,NA,TRBJ2-2,TRBV7-2,CASSLGKIQGLTGELFF,TGTGCCAGCAGCTTAGGGAAAATACAGGGACTTACCGGGGAGCTGTTTTTT
TRBD1,NA,TRBJ1-2,TRBV6-5,CASSYFATGGADGYTF,TGTGCCAGCAGTTACTTTGCTACAGGGGGCGCCGATGGCTACACCTTC
TRBD2,NA,TRBJ2-5,TRBV7-9,CASSPTRLAGAQETQYF,TGTGCCAGCAGCCCGACACGACTAGCGGGGGCCCAAGAGACCCAGTACTTC
NA,NA,TRBJ2-1,TRBV12-5,CASGPGHSTYNEQFF,TGTGCTAGTGGTCCCGGGCATTCCACATACAATGAGCAGTTCTTC
NA,few,TRBJ2-6,TRBV6-5,CASSLSSGANVLTF,TGTGCCAGCAGTCTGAGCTCTGGGGCCAACGTCCTGACTTTC
NA,NA,TRBJ2-6,TRBV5-5,CASSLARAGANVLTF,TGTGCCAGCAGCTTGGCCAGGGCAGGGGCCAACGTCCTGACTTTC
TRBD1,NA,TRBJ1-4,TRBV2,CASSPTGDEKLFF,TGTGCCAGCAGTCCGACAGGGGATGAAAAACTGTTTTTT
TRBD2,NA,TRBJ2-7,TRBV5-8,CASSLRLAGGEQYF,TGTGCCAGCAGCCTACGACTAGCGGGGGGCGAGCAGTACTTC
NA,NA,TRBJ1-4,TRBV27,CASRGFNEKLFF,TGTGCCAGCAGGGGCTTTAATGAAAAACTGTTTTTT
NA,NA,TRBJ1-2,TRBV5-1,CASSPDPSYGYTF,TGCGCCAGCAGCCCGGACCCGTCCTATGGCTACACCTTC
TRBD2,NA,TRBJ2-7,TRBV4-1,CASSQSGTSGSYEQYF,TGCGCCAGCAGCCAATCCGGGACTAGCGGGTCCTACGAGCAGTACTTC
NA,NA,TRBJ1-3,TRBV30,CAWSLGNTIYF,TGTGCCTGGAGTCTTGGAAACACCATATATTTT
NA,NA,TRBJ1-1,TRBV5-1,CASSLGATEAFF,TGCGCCAGCAGCTTGGGGGCCACTGAAGCTTTCTTT
TRBD1,NA,TRBJ1-2,TRBV5-6,CASSLLLRGRGGYTF,TGTGCCAGCAGCTTGCTTCTGAGGGGGCGCGGGGGCTACACCTTC
NA,NA,TRBJ1-2,TRBV1,CTSSPSGAGGYTF,TGCACCAGCAGCCCGTCCGGGGCAGGAGGCTACACCTTC
NA,NA,TRBJ2-7,TRBV18,CASSLTGAASYEQYF,TGTGCCAGCTCACTAACGGGGGCCGCTTCATACGAGCAGTACTTC
NA,NA,TRBJ1-5,TRBV18,CASSFRDGDQPQHF,TGTGCCAGCTCGTTCCGGGACGGGGATCAGCCCCAGCATTTT
NA,NA,TRBJ1-2,TRBV10-3,CAISESPLQIGVHGYTF,TGTGCCATCAGTGAGTCTCCCCTACAGATTGGGGTCCATGGCTACACCTTC
TRBD1,NA,TRBJ1-4,TRBV4-1,CASSQEVWTGQLVPNEKLFF,TGCGCCAGCAGCCAAGAAGTCTGGACAGGGCAATTGGTCCCCAATGAAAAACTGTTTTTT
NA,NA,TRBJ1-3,TRBV30,CAWRGGNLGNTIYF,TGTGCCTGGAGAGGGGGAAATCTTGGAAACACCATATATTTT
TRBD1,NA,TRBJ1-3,TRBV27,CASSLRTGSGNTIYF,TGTGCCAGCAGTTTAAGGACAGGGTCAGGAAACACCATATATTTT
NA,NA,TRBJ2-1,TRBV7-9,CASSGRDNEQFF,TGTGCCAGCAGCGGCAGGGACAATGAGCAGTTCTTC
NA,NA,TRBJ2-3,TRBV19,CASSIVGGNEITDTQYF,TGTGCCAGTAGTATTGTCGGGGGCAACGAAATCACAGATACGCAGTATTTT
NA,NA,TRBJ2-5,TRBV5-1,CASSLEGRAGHQETQYF,TGCGCCAGCAGCTTGGAGGGCAGGGCAGGGCACCAAGAGACCCAGTACTTC
TRBD1,NA,TRBJ1-1,TRBV7-9,CASSLALGRGNAEAFF,TGTGCCAGCAGCTTAGCGTTGGGCAGGGGGAATGCTGAAGCTTTCTTT
NA,NA,TRBJ1-1,TRBV18,CASSPQTGYSDTEAFF,TGTGCCAGCTCACCACAAACAGGGTACTCTGACACTGAAGCTTTCTTT
NA,NA,TRBJ1-3,TRBV29-1,CSANGGNTIYF,TGCAGCGCGAACGGCGGAAACACCATATATTTT
TRBD2,NA,TRBJ2-3,TRBV5-1,CASSRNPIAGITTDTQYF,TGCGCCAGCAGCCGCAACCCGATAGCGGGGATAACCACAGATACGCAGTATTTT
NA,NA,TRBJ2-3,TRBV18,CASSPLGTKLTDTQYF,TGTGCCAGCTCACCACTGGGGACAAAACTAACAGATACGCAGTATTTT
TRBD1,NA,TRBJ1-1,TRBV27,CASSLGPRGRAFF,TGTGCCAGCAGTTTAGGACCCAGGGGGCGGGCTTTCTTT